One and the same sample provided the 16 T cell receptor beta chains below, sequenced in a study of response to subunit inactivated influenza vaccine. TCRdb reprocessed the RT-PCR reads via MiXCR and lists one record per CDR3 protein. The table has about 190,000 distinct CDR3 sequences, 13% to 15% seen once. Sequences were derived from CD8+ T cells sorted from PBMCs, sampled 5 days after vaccination. These receptors were collected from a man aged 45-60 years who received an inactivated influenza vaccine.

The gene calls are TRBV20-1 and TRBJ2-1; 9 bases align to TRBD2. The ends lost 3 bases at V and 4 bases at J; junction bases unmatched: 1. The CDR3 runs 13 residues. Per germline, CDR1 DFQATT and CDR2 SNEGSKA (reference sequence). CDR3 DNA sequence: TGCAGTGCTAGGGCGGGAGGGTACAATGAGCAGTTCTTC. Its translation is CSARAGGYNEQFF.

This clonotype has at least ten counts. The chain has TRBV7-8 and TRBJ2-1; the match to TRBD1 covers 7 bases. This CDR3 has 16 residues. The germline CDR1 and CDR2 sequences are SGHVS and FQNEAQ. V trimming: 0 bases; J trimming: 4 bases; junction bases outside the gene matches: 6. The CDR3 sequence is CASSLADRATYNEQFF. Here the CDR3 DNA reads TGTGCCAGCAGCTTAGCCGACAGGGCGACTTACAATGAGCAGTTCTTC.

There are a few counts of this clonotype. This chain joins TRBV19 and TRBJ1-1; D is possibly TRBD1 (6 bases). The CDR3 sequence is 16 residues long. V dropped 7 bases and J dropped 0 bases, with 18 bases sitting between them. Germline loops: CDR1 LNHDA, CDR2 SQIVND (reference sequence). The CDR3 sequence: CASNLGAGELNTEAFF. For the CDR3, the DNA is TGTGCCAGTAACCTGGGGGCAGGGGAGCTGAACACTGAAGCTTTCTTT.

This clonotype turned up a few times. The chain recombines TRBV27 with TRBJ2-7, with D possibly being TRBD2 (5 bases). V was clipped by 6 bases and J by 4 bases, with 19 bases between them. CDR1 is MNHEY and CDR2 is SMNVEV in the germline V gene (reference sequence). The CDR3 is 15 residues long. The CDR3 DNA reads TGTGCCAGCAGCCCACCTGGTGGGAGAAGGTACGAGCAGTACTTC. Residues: CASSPPGGRRYEQYF.

This clonotype was seen a few times. The V call is TRBV5-1, the J call TRBJ2-7, with D possibly TRBD2 on 6 matching bases. V was cut by 0 bases and J by 5 bases, with 12 bases left in between. This CDR3 has 14 residues. CDR1 SGHRS and CDR2 YFSETQ come from the germline V gene. CDR3 amino acids: CASSLGQAGHEQYF. The CDR3 bases are TGCGCCAGCAGCTTGGGGCAGGCGGGGCACGAGCAGTACTTC.

The CDR3 DNA reads as TGCAGTGCTAGAGATTTTTCCATAACGGGGGAGCAGTACTTC. Its translation is CSARDFSITGEQYF. The genes are TRBV20-1 and TRBJ2-7; maybe TRBD2 (5 bases). Germline V gene data show CDR1 as DFQATT and CDR2 as SNEGSKA (reference sequence). The CDR3 is 14 residues long. Trimming left V 0 bases short and J 7 bases short, with 16 bases between.

In this sample, this clonotype turned up many times. The chain carries TRBV7-9 and TRBJ2-1; the match to TRBD1 covers 10 bases. The CDR3 has 15 amino acids. V shed 5 bases and J 5 bases; nucleotides not matched to a gene: 6. Germline V gene lookup returns CDR1 SEHNR and CDR2 FQNEAQ (reference sequence). Written as DNA, the CDR3 is TGTGCCAGCAGCACTTGGACAGGGGGGGACAATGAGCAGTTCTTC. Protein sequence: CASSTWTGGDNEQFF.

The rearrangement joins TRBV7-9 to TRBJ1-1; 8 bases match TRBD1. The CDR3 has 14 amino acids. Germline CDR1 is SEHNR and CDR2 is FQNEAQ (reference sequence). The J segment lost 3 bases and the V segment lost 2 bases, leaving 2 bases of the junction unmatched. Written as DNA, the CDR3 is TGTGCCAGCAGCTTACCCAGGGGGCACACTGAAGCTTTCTTT. As protein: CASSLPRGHTEAFF.

This clonotype was detected a few times. The chain employs TRBV10-3 and TRBJ2-7, with 10 bases identical to TRBD1. V shed 2 bases and J 1 base; nucleotides not matched to a gene: 8. CDR3 length: 17 residues. From germline, CDR1 is ENHRY and CDR2 SYGVKD. The CDR3 DNA reads as TGTGCCATCAGTGAGACCCCGGGACAGGGGATGTCCTACGAGCAGTACTTC. Amino acid sequence: CAISETPGQGMSYEQYF.

This clonotype was seen a handful of times. J is TRBJ2-6 and V is TRBV28, with D uncertain. Germline CDR1 reads MDHEN; CDR2 reads SYDVKM. This CDR3 contains 16 residues. V was clipped by 1 base and J by 2 bases, with 9 bases between them. The CDR3 reads CASSLLNQAGANVLTF. The CDR3 DNA reads as TGTGCCAGCAGTTTATTGAATCAGGCTGGGGCCAACGTCCTGACTTTC. The whole variable domain, remainder taken from reference TRBV28 and TRBJ2-6, is DVKVTQSSRYLVKRTGEKVFLECVQDMDHENMFWYRQDPGLGLRLIYFSYDVKMKEKGDIPEGYSVSREKKERFSLILESASTNQTSMYLCASSLLNQAGANVLTFGAGSRLTVL.

The chain couples TRBV20-1 to TRBJ2-7; possibly TRBD1 or TRBD2 for D (5 bases each). The germline gives CDR1 DFQATT, CDR2 SNEGSKA (reference sequence). Trimming took off 6 bases at V and 2 bases at J, with 14 bases between the two ends. The CDR3 has 13 amino acids. The DNA for the CDR3 is TGCAGTGCCCGGACTGGGGGAGCCTACGAGCAGTACTTC. Its protein product is CSARTGGAYEQYF.

This clonotype was picked up many times. The chain joins TRBV5-6 to TRBJ1-1; 7 positions match TRBD1. Per the germline V gene, CDR1 is SGHDT and CDR2 is YYEEEE. Unmatched junction bases numbered 2, after V lost 3 bases and J lost 3 bases. This CDR3 is 13 amino acids long. The CDR3 region is CASSWTGYTEAFF. The CDR3 DNA is TGTGCCAGCAGCTGGACAGGTTACACTGAAGCTTTCTTT.

Many counts were recorded for this clonotype. The CDR3 spells CASRPLGTSYEQYF. DNA of the CDR3: TGTGCCAGCAGGCCGCTTGGTACCTCCTACGAGCAGTACTTC. This chain uses TRBV27 with TRBJ2-7; D unclear. From germline, CDR1 is MNHEY and CDR2 SMNVEV (reference sequence). This CDR3 is 14 amino acids long. Trimming cost V 6 bases and J 0 bases, with 12 bases left between them.

This clonotype was counted only a few times. The genes are TRBV28 and TRBJ1-6; D ambiguous. The CDR3 contains 16 residues. The V end lost 8 bases, the J end lost 0 bases, and 14 bases lay between the germline ends. CDR1 and CDR2 from the germline V gene are MDHEN and SYDVKM. The CDR3 loop reads CASSVLRSSYNSPLHF. The CDR3 region has the DNA TGTGCCAGCTCCGTTTTGAGGAGCTCCTATAATTCACCCCTCCACTTT.

The CDR3 spells CASSLGGTFLSSYNSPLHF. The CDR3 bases are TGTGCCAGCAGCTTAGGGGGGACCTTCTTGAGCTCCTATAATTCACCCCTCCACTTT. The chain combines TRBV11-1 with TRBJ1-6, with D possibly being TRBD1 (5 bases). This CDR3 has 19 amino acids. Germline V gene data show CDR1 as SGHAT and CDR2 as FQDESV (reference sequence). Trimming stripped 1 base from V and 0 bases from J, with 16 bases between.

There are many counts of this clonotype. The rearrangement links TRBV6-5 to TRBJ2-1; TRBD1 aligns across 9 bases. This CDR3 is 12 amino acids long. The V gene's germline CDR1 is MNHEY and CDR2 SVGAGI. V shed 5 bases and J 15 bases; nucleotides not matched to a gene: 8. This CDR3 reads CASSHNRDRVFF. CDR3 in DNA: TGTGCCAGCAGTCATAACCGGGACAGGGTGTTCTTC.